This entry describes one TCR beta chain. As yet, its antigen is unknown. The trim removed 6 bases at V and 3 bases at J, leaving 6 bases unmatched. CDR3 length: 15 residues. The V gene's germline CDR1 is MNHEY and CDR2 SMNVEV (reference sequence). The sample belongs to a study of PD-1 blockade in classical Hodgkin lymphoma. Study overall: Patients were treated with nivolumab at 3 mg/kg, and this was given intravenously every 2 weeks. Overall study results and limits: Later analyses included only patients treated at least 1 year post-ASCT. Lower baseline TCR diversity was reported for newly diagnosed patients than for healthy donors.

The patients all showed relapse after autologous stem cell transplantation, while their brentuximab vedotin exposure varied. Here immunoSEQ multiplex PCR was the method, and the copy in TCRdb shows in-frame clones only, minus some. The sample holds 25,000 to 35,000 clones, roughly 70% seen once. The TCR sequence derives from a human donor with classical Hodgkin lymphoma. The V call is TRBV27, the J call TRBJ2-1, with 9 bases fitting TRBD2. The sample in question was peripheral blood mononuclear cells (PBMCs), obtained before the second cycle of nivolumab. CDR3 sequence: CASSVRGGLYNEQFF. The CDR3 DNA is TGTGCCAGCAGCGTGCGGGGGGGACTCTACAATGAGCAGTTCTTC.